This T cell receptor (beta chain) was retrieved from a study of post-analysis software for immune sequencing data. Study in general: The courses of disease that were included comprised relapsing-remitting, secondary progressive and progressive-relapsing multiple sclerosis. Study-level findings and limits: Compared against controls, patients with multiple sclerosis displayed significantly lower normalized Chao1 diversity. Roughly five TRBV segments appeared more often in patients than in controls, and TRBV5-6, TRBV5-1 and TRBV20-1 were among these.

This clonotype was counted only a few times. What it binds is not known. The germline V gene has CDR1 ENHRY and CDR2 SYGVKD. The V and J ends lost 3 bases and 1 base, in that order; junction bases with no gene match: 4. The CDR3 covers 15 residues. Unique molecular identifiers had been added to the TCR beta cDNA libraries. Approximately 0.5 million cDNA molecules were recovered from an input of roughly 0.85 to 10 million T cells. From the PCR reads, TCRdb called clonotypes with MiXCR, one entry per CDR3 protein. The repertoire holds 800,000 to 950,000 distinct CDR3 sequences, with around 53% as singletons.

The source is a girl aged 10 to 17 with multiple sclerosis. Sequences were obtained from blood. The chain has TRBV10-3 and TRBJ1-1; 8 bases map to TRBD1. The CDR3 loop is CAISDRGTGNTEAFF. The CDR3 DNA reads as TGTGCCATCAGTGATAGGGGGACAGGGAACACTGAAGCTTTCTTT.